This T cell receptor (beta chain) appears in the sequencing data of a study of CD8 T cells in ankylosing spondylitis. On this clonotype itself: The antigen is undetermined.

The CDR3 runs 14 residues. V trimming: 3 bases; J trimming: 5 bases; junction bases outside the gene matches: 5. Per the germline V gene, CDR1 is MRHNA and CDR2 is SNTAGT. Study results and limitations: What seemed typical of ankylosing spondylitis blood was a TCR beta motif built from several highly homologous variants. There was reportedly significant enrichment of clones that were disease-linked in matched ankylosing spondylitis synovial fluid.

MiXCR, run by TCRdb on the 5' RACE reads, gives a single entry per CDR3 protein. The data show around 330,000 distinct CDR3 sequences, under 14% seen once. Sequencing was performed on blood, either unsorted or a sorted T cell fraction (not recorded which). The clonotype was recovered from a female donor with ankylosing spondylitis or in good health (not recorded which). The rearrangement uses TRBV6-4 and TRBJ2-3, with 7 bases fitting TRBD2. For the CDR3, the DNA is TGTGCCAGCAGTGAGCGATCTAGCGGAGATACGCAGTATTTT. Residues: CASSERSSGDTQYF.